This is a list of T cell receptor beta chains from one sample in a study of T cells in Graves' hyperthyroidism and ophthalmopathy. One entry per CDR3 protein results from TCRdb running MiXCR on the multiplex PCR reads. This sample has approximately 870,000 distinct CDR3 sequences, with 35% to 45% found just once. Source material: blood. All receptors come from a man younger than 35 with Graves' hyperthyroidism. Both conserved end residues are part of each CDR3.

>TRBV7-9|TRBJ1-4
CASSLDTGGKLFF
>TRBV12-5|TRBJ2-6
CASGLGGPGANVLTF
>TRBV7-2|TRBJ1-3
CASSQPGVHGNTIYF
>TRBV2|TRBJ2-5
CASIVGQGETQYF
>TRBV2|TRBJ2-7
CATGEGIKDEQYF
>TRBV24-1|TRBJ2-2
CATSLQGRAAPEELFF
>TRBV12-3/TRBV12-4|TRBJ2-7
CASSFWDRTYEQYF
>TRBV9|TRBJ1-5
CASSWTGGVQPQHF
>TRBV2|TRBJ2-5
CASRGPGQHQETQYF
>TRBV4-3|TRBJ2-7
CASSQRVGYEQYF
>TRBV20-1|TRBJ2-7
CSVTSGTNEQYF
>TRBV19|TRBJ1-2
CASSIGDRGYGYTF
>TRBV27|TRBJ1-5
CASSLGPFQPQHF
>TRBV5-1|TRBJ1-2
CASSAGQGFYGYTF
>TRBV7-6|TRBJ2-7
CASSLATGTTSREQYF
>TRBV29-1|TRBJ2-7
CSVVSGAYEQYF
>TRBV2|TRBJ2-3
CASTDLAGTDTQYF
>TRBV9|TRBJ1-2
CASSVGTGNYGYTF
>TRBV10-3|TRBJ2-7
CAIRKPSSYEQYF
>TRBV20-1|TRBJ2-7
CSAPSGGRTYEQYF
>TRBV29-1|TRBJ2-3
CSVARGNTDTQYF
>TRBV9|TRBJ2-2
CASSSPGTSGINAGELFF
>TRBV25-1|TRBJ1-6
CASSEYLGPLHF
>TRBV12-3/TRBV12-4|TRBJ2-7
CASSPGNYEQYF
>TRBV7-2|TRBJ1-3
CASSFSGDRGLFGNTIYF
>TRBV10-2|TRBJ1-6
CASTPEGSYNSPLHF
>TRBV6-2/TRBV6-3|TRBJ2-7
CASTAYEQYF
>TRBV25-1|TRBJ2-3
CASTAGQGPDTQYF
>TRBV5-1|TRBJ2-7
CASTPRIGAYEQYF